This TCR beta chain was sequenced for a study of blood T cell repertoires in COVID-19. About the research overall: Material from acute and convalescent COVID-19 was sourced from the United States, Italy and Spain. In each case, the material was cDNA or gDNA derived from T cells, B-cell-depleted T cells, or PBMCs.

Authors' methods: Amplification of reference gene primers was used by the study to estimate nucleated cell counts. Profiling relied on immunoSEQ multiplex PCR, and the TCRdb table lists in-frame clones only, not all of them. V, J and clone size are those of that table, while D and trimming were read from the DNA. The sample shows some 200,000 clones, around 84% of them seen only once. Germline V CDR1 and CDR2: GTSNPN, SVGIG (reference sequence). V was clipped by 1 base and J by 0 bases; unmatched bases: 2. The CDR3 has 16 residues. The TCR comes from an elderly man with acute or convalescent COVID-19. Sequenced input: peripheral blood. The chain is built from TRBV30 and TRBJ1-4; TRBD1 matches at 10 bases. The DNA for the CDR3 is TGTGCCTGGAGTGAGGACAGGGGGGCAACTAATGAAAAACTGTTTTTT. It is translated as CAWSEDRGATNEKLFF. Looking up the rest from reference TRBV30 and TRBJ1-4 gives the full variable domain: SQTIHQWPATLVQPVGSPLSLECTVEGTSNPNLYWYRQAAGRGLQLLFYSVGIGQISSEVPQNLSASRPQDRQFILSSKKLLLSDSGFYLCAWSEDRGATNEKLFFGSGTQLSVL.